This T cell receptor beta chain was found in a study of CD8 T cells in ankylosing spondylitis. In germline, CDR1 is SQVTM, CDR2 ANQGSEA. This CDR3 has 13 amino acids. The V and J ends lost 3 bases and 8 bases, in that order; junction bases with no gene match: 3. A remark on this clonotype: Antigen: not known.

Study results and caveats: The clones that were linked to disease were reported to be significantly enriched in matched synovial fluid samples from ankylosing spondylitis patients.

The authors made TCR beta libraries by quantitative 5'-RACE with molecular barcodes. One entry per CDR3 protein results from TCRdb running MiXCR on the 5' RACE reads. The data show fewer than 130,000 distinct CDR3 sequences, more than 20% seen once. Sequencing input: synovial fluid, either unsorted or a sorted T cell fraction (not recorded which). The TCR was taken from a male donor with ankylosing spondylitis. The chain carries TRBV29-1 and TRBJ2-6; TRBD1 agrees at 8 bases. This CDR3 reads CSVDTGGTNVLTF. The CDR3 DNA follows: TGCAGCGTTGATACAGGGGGGACCAACGTCCTGACTTTC.